The 5 T cell receptor beta chains below come from one sample, sequenced in a study of cytomegalovirus exposure and HLA in healthy donors. The PCR contained 60 Vbeta and 13 Jbeta primers. Clones were sequenced by immunoSEQ multiplex PCR, and TCRdb holds only the in-frame ones, with some missing. Here the sample spans 90,000 to 150,000 clones, roughly four fifths being singletons. The sequencing sample was made of PBMCs. The receptors stem from a man aged 45 to 65 in good health and CMV-seropositive.

This clone was counted once. The rearrangement uses TRBV5-1 and TRBJ2-7; D possibly corresponds to TRBD1 (5 bases). The CDR3 extends over 15 amino acids. Per the germline V gene, CDR1 is SGHRS and CDR2 is YFSETQ. Between the trimmed V and J ends, which lost 1 base and 5 bases, there was a span of 16 bases. CDR3 residues: CASSLMVSGADEQYF. In DNA form, the CDR3 reads TGCGCCAGCAGCTTGATGGTTTCTGGGGCCGACGAGCAGTACTTC.

CDR3 sequence (DNA): TGTGCCAGCAGCCTGACGGGACAGGGTTACACCGGGGAGCTGTTTTTT. Translating gives CASSLTGQGYTGELFF. The chain links TRBV7-2 to TRBJ2-2; the match to TRBD1 covers 9 bases. V lost 5 bases, J lost 3 bases, and 7 bases stayed unmatched. Germline CDR1 and CDR2: SGHTA and FQGNSA. CDR3 length: 16 amino acids.

This chain links TRBV2 with TRBJ2-3; 9 bases align to TRBD1. Germline CDR1 reads SNHLY; CDR2 reads FYNNEI. The junction had 6 bases not matched to a gene; V was cut back by 6 bases and J by 2 bases. The CDR3 loop spans 15 amino acids. The CDR3 sequence is CASRGDRAITDTQYF. The CDR3 nucleotides are TGTGCCAGCAGAGGGGACAGGGCTATCACAGATACGCAGTATTTT.

The J gene is TRBJ2-7, the V gene TRBV6-1; 7 nucleotides agree with TRBD1. V lost 3 bases and J lost 0; bases outside the gene matches: 5. The germline V gene encodes CDR1 MNHNS and CDR2 SASEGT. The CDR3 runs 15 residues. The CDR3 sequence: CASSEGDSASYEQYF. As DNA, the CDR3 is TGTGCCAGCAGTGAGGGGGACAGCGCCTCCTACGAGCAGTACTTC.

The rearrangement uses TRBV19 and TRBJ1-5, with D perhaps TRBD1 (5 bases). CDR3 length equals 14 residues. Trimming shortened V by 10 bases and J by 4 bases, and 17 bases separated the two germline ends. Germline V lookup: CDR1 LNHDA, CDR2 SQIVND (reference sequence). CDR3 sequence (DNA): TGTGCCACCACGACAGCCTCTCTGAATCAGCCCCAGCATTTT. Its translation is CATTTASLNQPQHF.